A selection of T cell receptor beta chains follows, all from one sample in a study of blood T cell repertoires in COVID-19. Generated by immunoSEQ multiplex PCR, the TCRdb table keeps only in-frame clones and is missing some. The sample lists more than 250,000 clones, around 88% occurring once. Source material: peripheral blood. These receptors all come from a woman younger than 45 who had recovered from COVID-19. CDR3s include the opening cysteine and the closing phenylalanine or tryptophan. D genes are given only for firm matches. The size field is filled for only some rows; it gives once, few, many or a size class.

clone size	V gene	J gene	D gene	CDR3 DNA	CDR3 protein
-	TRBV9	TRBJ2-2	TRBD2	TGTGCCAGCAGCGTAGGACTAGCGGCTGACACCGGGGAGCTGTTTTTT	CASSVGLAADTGELFF
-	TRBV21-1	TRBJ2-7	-	TGTGCCAGCAGCAGTCTAGCGGGTAGCCTTAAGAGCTCCTACGAGCAGTACTTC	CASSSLAGSLKSSYEQYF
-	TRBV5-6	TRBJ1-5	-	TGTGCCAGCAGTTCGAACACGCGGGGTTATCAGCCCCAGCATTTT	CASSSNTRGYQPQHF
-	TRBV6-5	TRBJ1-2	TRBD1	TGTGCCAGCAGGATCCCCGGGACAGGGGGGTATGGCTACACCTTC	CASRIPGTGGYGYTF
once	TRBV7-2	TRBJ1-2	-	TGTGCCAGCAGCTGGCCCTTGGGGGGGTATGGCTACACCTTC	CASSWPLGGYGYTF
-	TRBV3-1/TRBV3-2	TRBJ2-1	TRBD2	TGTGCCAGCATGGGAGGGACGGCTGAGCAGTTCTTC	CASMGGTAEQFF
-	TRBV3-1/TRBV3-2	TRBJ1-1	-	TGTGCCAGCAGCCAAAAGACAGGATCGAACACTGAAGCTTTCTTT	CASSQKTGSNTEAFF
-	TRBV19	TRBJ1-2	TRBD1	TGTGCCAGTAGTATAGATCAGGGGGCACTCTATGGCTACACCTTC	CASSIDQGALYGYTF
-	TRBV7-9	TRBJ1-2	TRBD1	TGTGCCAGCAGACCAGGACAGGGCCGTAACTATGGCTACACCTTC	CASRPGQGRNYGYTF
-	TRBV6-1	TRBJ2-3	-	TGTGCCAGCAGTGAATATGTGGATACGCAGTATTTT	CASSEYVDTQYF
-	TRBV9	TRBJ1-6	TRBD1	TGTGCCAGCAGCTACAGGACAGGGGGAACTTCACCCCTCCACTTT	CASSYRTGGTSPLHF
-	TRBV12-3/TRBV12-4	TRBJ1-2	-	TGTGCCAGCAGTCTTCTCTATGGCTACACCTTC	CASSLLYGYTF
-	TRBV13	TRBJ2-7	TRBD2	TGTGCCAGCAGCTTAGCCCTAGCGGTCCCCTACGAGCAGTACTTC	CASSLALAVPYEQYF
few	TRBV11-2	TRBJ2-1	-	TGTGCCAGTGGAGGGGGCAGGACCAATGAGCAGTTCTTC	CASGGGRTNEQFF
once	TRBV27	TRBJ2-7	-	TGTGCCAGCAGTTTAGCGCCAACCTACGAGCAGTACTTC	CASSLAPTYEQYF
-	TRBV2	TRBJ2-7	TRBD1	TGTGCCAGCAGCGAGACAGGGGGAGGCTCCTACGAGCAGTACTTC	CASSETGGGSYEQYF
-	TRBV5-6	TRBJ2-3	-	TGTGCCAGCAGCCAGTATCGAGGGGGGGCCTCTTTAGATACGCAGTATTTT	CASSQYRGGASLDTQYF
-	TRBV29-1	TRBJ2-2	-	TGCAGCGTTGGTGGGGCCACCGGGGAGCTGTTTTTT	CSVGGATGELFF
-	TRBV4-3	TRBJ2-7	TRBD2	TGCGCCAGCAGCCAGACTAGCGGAAGCTCCTACGAGCAGTACTTC	CASSQTSGSSYEQYF
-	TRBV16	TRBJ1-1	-	TGTGCCAGCAGCCTTCTGACCCTCGGAGGTGGCACTGAAGCTTTCTTT	CASSLLTLGGGTEAFF
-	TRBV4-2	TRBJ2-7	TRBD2	TGTGCCAGCAGCCAAGAGATGGCGGGAGGGCCTTACGAGCAGTACTTC	CASSQEMAGGPYEQYF
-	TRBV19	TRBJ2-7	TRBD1	TGTGCCAGCGAGGACAGGGGAGACGACGAGCAGTACTTC	CASEDRGDDEQYF
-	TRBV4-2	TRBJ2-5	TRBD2	TGTGCCAGCAGCCAAGAGGGGCGGGGGGCGGAGGAAGAGACCCAGTACTTC	CASSQEGRGAEEETQYF
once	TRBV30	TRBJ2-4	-	TGTGCCTGGAGTCCCGAGAGCTTGCTTCAGTACTTC	CAWSPESLLQYF
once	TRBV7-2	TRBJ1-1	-	TGTGCCAGCAGCTTCGAAGTACAGGTGAACACTGAAGCTTTCTTT	CASSFEVQVNTEAFF
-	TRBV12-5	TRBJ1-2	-	TGTGCTAGTGGTTTGGCGCAGGGGTTCGGGGAAAACTATGGCTACACCTTC	CASGLAQGFGENYGYTF
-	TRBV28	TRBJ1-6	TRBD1	TGTGCCAGCAGTTTCGGACAGGGGAATTCACCCCTCCACTTT	CASSFGQGNSPLHF
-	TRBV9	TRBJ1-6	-	TGTGCCAGCAGCCTCCGGACGGACCAAGGGGCCCTCCACTTT	CASSLRTDQGALHF
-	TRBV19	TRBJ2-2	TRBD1	TGTGCCAGTAGGGGACAGTTCACCGGGGAGCTGTTTTTT	CASRGQFTGELFF
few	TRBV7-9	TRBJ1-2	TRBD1	TGTGCCAGCAGCAGGGGACAGAACTATGGCTACACCTTC	CASSRGQNYGYTF
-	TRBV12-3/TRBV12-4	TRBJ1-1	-	TGTGCCAGCAGTCCCCAAGGACTGGGGGGTTTCTTT	CASSPQGLGGFF
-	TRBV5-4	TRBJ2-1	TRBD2	TGTGCCAGCAGCTGGGGGACTAGCGGGTACAATGAGCAGTTCTTC	CASSWGTSGYNEQFF
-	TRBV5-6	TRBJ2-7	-	TGTGCCAGCAGCTTGGATCGGGACGAGCAGTACTTC	CASSLDRDEQYF
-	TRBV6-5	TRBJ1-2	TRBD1	TGTGCCAGCAGGGGACAGGGGGCGGACTATGGCTACACCTTC	CASRGQGADYGYTF
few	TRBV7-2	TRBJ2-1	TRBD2	TGTGCCAGCAGCTTAAGTCGGGCGGGGGGGTCCTTTGAGCAGTTCTTC	CASSLSRAGGSFEQFF
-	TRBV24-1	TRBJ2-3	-	TGTGCCACCAGTCGACAGACAGACCACACAGATACGCAGTATTTT	CATSRQTDHTDTQYF
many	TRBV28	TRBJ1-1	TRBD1	TGTGCCAGCAGTCACGGGACAGGCGACATGAACACTGAAGCTTTCTTT	CASSHGTGDMNTEAFF
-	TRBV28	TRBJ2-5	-	TGTGCCAGCACCCTCGGGGAACCCGGGAGAGAGACCCAGTACTTC	CASTLGEPGRETQYF
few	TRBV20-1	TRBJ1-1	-	TGCAGTGCTTCCGCGGAGCAGGAAGCTTTCTTT	CSASAEQEAFF
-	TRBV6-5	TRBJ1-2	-	TGTGCCAGCAGGGACAGCTATGGCTACACCTTC	CASRDSYGYTF
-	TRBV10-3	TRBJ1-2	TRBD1	TGTGCCATCAGTGGCAAGGGGGCAAACTATGGCTACACCTTC	CAISGKGANYGYTF
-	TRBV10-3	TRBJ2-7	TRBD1	TGTGCCATCAGTGCCCTAACCGGGGACAGGGGGCGTCCCCTGGAGCAGTACTTC	CAISALTGDRGRPLEQYF
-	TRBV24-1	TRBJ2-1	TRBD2	TGTGCCACTCGAGGACTAGCGGGGGGTTACAATGAGCAGTTCTTC	CATRGLAGGYNEQFF
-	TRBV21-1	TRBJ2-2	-	TGTGCCAGCAGTCCCCCTCGACAGGGAGCGAACACCGGGGAGCTGTTTTTT	CASSPPRQGANTGELFF
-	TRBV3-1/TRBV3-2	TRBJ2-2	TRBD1	TGTGCCAGCAGCCAGACAGGGGGCTCCGGGGAGCTGTTTTTT	CASSQTGGSGELFF
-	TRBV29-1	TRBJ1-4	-	TGCAGCGTCGCAAACTTACGGGAAGGAAAACTGTTTTTT	CSVANLREGKLFF
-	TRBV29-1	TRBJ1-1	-	TGCAGCGTTCCCGGTGCTGAAGCTTTCTTT	CSVPGAEAFF
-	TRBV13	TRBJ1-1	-	TGTGCCAGCAGCCCGGGAGGGGAAGCTTTCTTT	CASSPGGEAFF
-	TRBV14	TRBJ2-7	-	TGTGCCAGCAGCCCTACAGGGTACGAGCAGTACTTC	CASSPTGYEQYF
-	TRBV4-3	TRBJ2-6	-	TGCGCCAGCAGCCAAGAAGAAGGGGCAGGGGCCAACGTCCTGACTTTC	CASSQEEGAGANVLTF
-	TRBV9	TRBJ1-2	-	TGTGCCAGCAGCCCGCAACAGGAAACCTATGGCTACACCTTC	CASSPQQETYGYTF
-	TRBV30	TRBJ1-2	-	TGTGCCTGGAGTGTAGCCGATTTAATGGGCTACACCTTC	CAWSVADLMGYTF
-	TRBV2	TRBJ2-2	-	TGTGCCAGCGGTTTAAGCCCCACCGGGGAGCTGTTTTTT	CASGLSPTGELFF
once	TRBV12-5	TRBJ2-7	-	TGTGCTAGTGGTTCCCCGACAGGCGGAACCTACGAGCAGTACTTC	CASGSPTGGTYEQYF
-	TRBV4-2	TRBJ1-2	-	TGTGCCAGCAGCCAAGTAATTCAGGGTTCGATCTATGGCTACACCTTC	CASSQVIQGSIYGYTF
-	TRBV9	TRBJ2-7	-	TGTGCCAGCAGCCCTACCTCGGACAGAAAATACGAGCAGTACTTC	CASSPTSDRKYEQYF
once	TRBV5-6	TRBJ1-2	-	TGTGCCAGCAGCTTAACAGGGACCTATGGCTACACCTTC	CASSLTGTYGYTF
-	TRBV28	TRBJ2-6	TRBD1	TGTGCCAGCCTCGGGACAGGGCCCTCTGGGGCCAACGTCCTGACTTTC	CASLGTGPSGANVLTF
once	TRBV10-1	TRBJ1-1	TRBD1	TGCGCCAGCAGTCCGCAGGGGGTTAGTACTGAAGCTTTCTTT	CASSPQGVSTEAFF